One and the same sample provided the 5 T cell receptor beta chains below, sequenced in a study of T-cell memory formation after mild COVID-19. From the 5' RACE reads, TCRdb called clonotypes with MiXCR, one entry per CDR3 protein. The data contain 500,000 to 550,000 distinct CDR3 sequences, 20% of them singletons. Sequencing was performed on PBMCs or a T cell subset sorted from them (not recorded which). These receptors were obtained from an adult woman who had mild COVID-19 (a few samples of this study predate the infection). Cell type and time point are not known.

The rearrangement links TRBV27 to TRBJ2-3; no definite D call. Germline CDR1 and CDR2: MNHEY and SMNVEV (reference sequence). The CDR3 has 15 amino acids. Trimming took 4 bases from V and 0 from J, leaving 11 bases between them. The CDR3 DNA is TGTGCCAGCAGTTCGGACGCAGCTAGCACAGATACGCAGTATTTT. Its translation: CASSSDAASTDTQYF.

The V call is TRBV27, the J call TRBJ2-3; D is possibly TRBD2 (5 bases). This CDR3 region has 18 residues. The V end lost 2 bases, the J end lost 0 bases, and 18 bases lay between the germline ends. Germline V CDR1 and CDR2: MNHEY, SMNVEV (reference sequence). CDR3 in amino acids: CASSLRRVAFSSTDTQYF. CDR3 nucleotide sequence: TGTGCCAGCAGTTTAAGGCGGGTTGCGTTTTCTAGCACAGATACGCAGTATTTT.

CDR3 bases: TGCGCCAGCAGCGTTCCGGGACTAGCGGGGCGCACAGATACGCAGTATTTT. Translation gives CASSVPGLAGRTDTQYF. The genes are TRBV5-1 and TRBJ2-3, with 13 bases fitting TRBD2. The trim removed 4 bases at V and 1 base at J, leaving 6 bases unmatched. The CDR3 runs to 17 residues. CDR1 and CDR2 (germline): SGHRS, YFSETQ.

This clonotype was seen more than once but under ten times. The V call is TRBV14, the J call TRBJ2-3, with D possibly being TRBD2 (5 bases). V dropped 4 bases and J dropped 6 bases, with 20 bases sitting between them. Germline CDR1 reads SGHDN; CDR2 reads FVKESK. This CDR3 comprises 16 residues. CDR3 sequence: CASSPAPELWEDTQYF. DNA of the CDR3: TGTGCCAGCAGCCCTGCACCCGAGTTGTGGGAGGATACGCAGTATTTT.

The chain uses TRBV28 and TRBJ1-2; 9 bases are shared with TRBD1. V was clipped by 6 bases and J by 5 bases; unmatched bases: 10. In germline, CDR1 is MDHEN, CDR2 SYDVKM. This CDR3 is built from 15 residues. The CDR3 DNA is TGTGCCAGCAGAACGACCGGGACAGGGATATATGGCTACACCTTC. Translating it yields CASRTTGTGIYGYTF.